This TCR beta chain was sequenced during a study of graft-versus-host responses after intestinal transplantation. To note about this clone: The antigen is not known.

This CDR3 region has 16 residues. V was pared by 5 bases and J by 4 bases, with 20 bases between. Germline CDR1 and CDR2: MDHEN and SYDVKM. Using immunoSEQ multiplex PCR, the repertoire was profiled, and TCRdb retains in-frame clones only, with some absent. Among 90,000 to 150,000 clones listed, 85% to 95% were seen once. The origin of this receptor is a human donor who received an intestinal transplant. This specimen was unstimulated CD8+ T cells sorted from spleen or lymph node cells, taken before intestinal transplant. The genes are TRBV28 and TRBJ1-2; tentative D call: TRBD1 (6 bases). The CDR3 region is CASSTQTNRVTYGYTF. The CDR3 nucleotides read TGTGCCAGCAGTACACAAACGAACAGGGTAACCTATGGCTACACCTTC.